These 28 T cell receptor beta chains share one sample of origin, sequenced in a study of blood T cell repertoires in COVID-19. Data came from immunoSEQ multiplex PCR; TCRdb stores just in-frame clones and leaves some out. The sample includes a few hundred thousand clones, 75% to 85% seen only once; the top ten take roughly an eighth. The specimen sequenced was peripheral blood. All receptors come from a human donor in a cohort sampled during active COVID-19.

A single count supports this clone. This chain uses TRBV5-1 with TRBJ2-1; a weak D match, TRBD2 (6 bases). This CDR3 spans 13 amino acids. Germline V gene sequence: CDR1 SGHRS, CDR2 YFSETQ. V was shortened by 7 bases and J by 4 bases, with 12 bases between the two germline ends. Written as DNA, the CDR3 is TGCGCCAGCGGGGCCCTAGCGTACAATGAGCAGTTCTTC. Its translation is CASGALAYNEQFF.

The CDR3 sequence: CASSLGTNSGSYEQYF. The CDR3 region has the DNA TGTGCCAGCAGCTTGGGTACTAATAGCGGGAGCTACGAGCAGTACTTC. The chain is built from TRBV7-6 and TRBJ2-7; 9 bases map to TRBD2. With V trimmed by 3 bases and J by 3 bases, 9 bases remained unmatched. The CDR3 length is 16 residues. Germline V gives CDR1 SGHVS, CDR2 FNYEAQ.

Comments on this clone: Additional DNA sequences in this sample encode the identical CDR3. This chain joins TRBV5-1 and TRBJ2-1, with 11 bases fitting TRBD2. The trim removed 4 bases at V and 4 bases at J, leaving 7 bases unmatched. The CDR3 sequence is 16 residues long. The V gene's germline CDR1 is SGHRS and CDR2 YFSETQ. CDR3 sequence: CASSPGTSGDYNEQFF. CDR3 nucleotide sequence: TGCGCCAGCAGCCCCGGGACTAGCGGAGATTACAATGAGCAGTTCTTC.

This chain connects TRBV7-2 to TRBJ1-2; D remains ambiguous. CDR1 is SGHTA and CDR2 is FQGNSA in the germline V gene. CDR3 length equals 14 residues. V lost 3 bases to trimming and J lost 6 bases, with 14 bases between them. The DNA of the CDR3 is TGTGCCAGCAGCTTTTATTGGTCGGGAGATGGCTACACCTTC. It specifies CASSFYWSGDGYTF.

The gene calls are TRBV5-4 and TRBJ2-5; 10 bases align to TRBD2. This CDR3 contains 18 residues. The trim removed 4 bases at V and 0 bases at J, leaving 12 bases unmatched. Germline V CDR1 and CDR2: SGHNT, YYREEE (reference sequence). DNA for the CDR3: TGTGCCAGCAGCCACGGCACCGGACTAGCGGCACACCAAGAGACCCAGTACTTC. Residues: CASSHGTGLAAHQETQYF.

The chain couples TRBV7-2 to TRBJ2-3, with 10 bases aligning to TRBD2. CDR1 is SGHTA and CDR2 is FQGNSA in the germline V gene. V was clipped by 3 bases and J by 4 bases; unmatched bases: 7. The CDR3 totals 16 residues. In DNA form, the CDR3 reads TGTGCCAGCAGCTTCCCTTCTAGCGGGAGCCCAGATACGCAGTATTTT. It yields the protein CASSFPSSGSPDTQYF.

The V call is TRBV5-1, the J call TRBJ1-1; D is unclear. The CDR3 contains 15 residues. The germline gives CDR1 SGHRS, CDR2 YFSETQ. V lost 4 bases to trimming and J lost 0 bases, with 13 bases between them. As DNA, the CDR3 is TGCGCCAGCAGCCTCCAACCGGAGTTGAACACTGAAGCTTTCTTT. Amino acid sequence: CASSLQPELNTEAFF.

This chain uses TRBV12-5 with TRBJ1-3; 9 positions agree with TRBD1. There are 16 residues in the CDR3. Looked up from germline, CDR1 is LGHNT and CDR2 is FRNRAP. J gave up 2 bases and V 6 bases, and 8 bases lay outside the gene matches. The CDR3 region is CASGVGTGLTGNTIYF. In nucleotides, the CDR3 is TGTGCTAGTGGCGTAGGGACAGGGTTAACTGGAAACACCATATATTTT.

This chain uses TRBV5-5 with TRBJ2-5; 7 bases align to TRBD1. Germline V lookup: CDR1 SGHKS, CDR2 YYEKEE (reference sequence). The CDR3 contains 13 residues. The J segment lost 2 bases and the V segment lost 4 bases, leaving 2 bases of the junction unmatched. CDR3 region: CASSVGQQETQYF. DNA of the CDR3: TGTGCCAGCAGCGTGGGACAGCAAGAGACCCAGTACTTC.

The chain carries TRBV16 and TRBJ2-7, with 7 positions matching TRBD2. CDR3 length: 15 amino acids. V shed 0 bases, J shed 3 bases, and the junction held 5 bases outside the gene matches. CDR1 is KGHSY, CDR2 FQNENV, per germline. CDR3 sequence (DNA): TGTGCCAGCAGCCAATCAGCAGGGAGGGTCTACGAGCAGTACTTC. Translating it yields CASSQSAGRVYEQYF.

This chain uses TRBV7-2 with TRBJ2-1, with D perhaps matching TRBD2 (7 bases). The germline V gene has CDR1 SGHTA and CDR2 FQGNSA. Trimming cost V 6 bases and J 8 bases, with 20 bases left between them. CDR3 size: 15 residues. CDR3 protein: CASRTQGGPSHEQFF. Here the CDR3 DNA reads TGTGCCAGCAGAACACAGGGAGGGCCCAGCCATGAGCAGTTCTTC. Based on the CDR3 plus reference TRBV7-2 and TRBJ2-1, the full variable domain is GAGVSQSPSNKVTEKGKDVELRCDPISGHTALYWYRQSLGQGLEFLIYFQGNSAPDKSGLPSDRFSAERTGGSVSTLTIQRTQQEDSAVYLCASRTQGGPSHEQFFGPGTRLTVL.

Only one count was recorded for this clone. V gene TRBV5-1 combines with J gene TRBJ2-3; 10 bases are shared with TRBD1. CDR3 length equals 16 residues. V dropped 0 bases and J dropped 3; count of bases not matched to a gene: 4. Germline CDR1 is SGHRS and CDR2 is YFSETQ. The CDR3 spells CASSLGRDRGTDTQYF. The CDR3 DNA reads TGCGCCAGCAGCTTGGGGCGGGACAGGGGAACAGATACGCAGTATTTT.

The chain is built from TRBV2 and TRBJ1-1; tentative D call: TRBD1 (6 bases). This CDR3 comprises 15 residues. Germline assignment: CDR1 SNHLY and CDR2 FYNNEI. Deletions cut 6 bases from V and 4 bases from J, with 18 bases between. CDR3 region: CASREQGGRVTEAFF. DNA of the CDR3: TGTGCCAGCAGAGAGCAAGGGGGTAGGGTCACTGAAGCTTTCTTT. Combining the CDR3 with reference TRBV2 and TRBJ1-1 gives the whole variable domain EPEVTQTPSHQVTQMGQEVILRCVPISNHLYFYWYRQILGQKVEFLVSFYNNEISEKSEIFDDQFSVERPDGSNFTLKIRSTKLEDSAMYFCASREQGGRVTEAFFGQGTRLTVV.

The V gene is TRBV11-2, the J gene TRBJ1-4; the match to TRBD1 covers 10 bases. The CDR3 has 16 amino acids. V lost 4 bases to trimming and J lost 7 bases; unmatched junction nucleotides: 9. Germline CDR1 SGHAT, CDR2 FQNNGV. The DNA of the CDR3 is TGTGCCAGCAGCTCGCTTGAGACAGGGGGCCCTGAAAAACTGTTTTTT. Amino acids: CASSSLETGGPEKLFF.

The CDR3, as DNA: TGTGCCACCAGCAGAGATCTTGACAGGATAACTAGCACAGATACGCAGTATTTT. Residues: CATSRDLDRITSTDTQYF. The chain uses TRBV15 and TRBJ2-3; the D gene is possibly TRBD1 (6 bases). Germline CDR1 and CDR2: LNHNV and YYDKDF (reference sequence). The CDR3 contains 18 residues. Deletions cut 0 bases from V and 0 bases from J, with 16 bases between.

V usage is TRBV19 and J usage is TRBJ1-1, with TRBD1 identical over 8 bases. Unmatched junction bases numbered 13, after V lost 7 bases and J lost 3 bases. There are 16 residues in the CDR3. In germline, CDR1 is LNHDA, CDR2 SQIVND (reference sequence). The CDR3 loop reads CASTHSRPGGYTEAFF. As DNA, the CDR3 is TGTGCCAGTACCCATTCTAGGCCAGGGGGCTACACTGAAGCTTTCTTT.

This clone has more than one count but fewer than ten. The V and J genes are TRBV19 and TRBJ2-1; perhaps TRBD2 as D (6 bases). This CDR3 has 16 residues. The V end was cut by 7 bases, the J end by 0 bases, with 16 bases between. Germline V gene lookup returns CDR1 LNHDA and CDR2 SQIVND (reference sequence). CDR3 coding DNA: TGTGCCAGTACTAAGAGGGACTCGAGCTCCTACAATGAGCAGTTCTTC. This gives the protein CASTKRDSSSYNEQFF.

The rearrangement joins TRBV28 to TRBJ1-5; 7 bases map to TRBD1. V lost 4 bases, J lost 1 base, and 4 bases stayed unmatched. The V gene's germline CDR1 is MDHEN and CDR2 SYDVKM. This CDR3 has 15 residues. The CDR3 loop is CASSSTGVSNQPQHF. The CDR3 DNA follows: TGTGCCAGCAGTTCTACAGGGGTAAGCAATCAGCCCCAGCATTTT.

V usage is TRBV7-2 and J usage is TRBJ2-5; 7 bases agree with TRBD1. This CDR3 has 14 amino acids. Trimming removed 4 bases from V and 1 base from J; junction bases left unmatched: 3. CDR1 and CDR2 (germline): SGHTA, FQGNSA. CDR3 sequence (DNA): TGTGCCAGCAGCTATGACAGGGCCCAAGAGACCCAGTACTTC. This gives the protein CASSYDRAQETQYF.

This sequence joins TRBV4-1 and TRBJ2-7; no reliable D call. V was cut by 2 bases and J by 1 base, with 9 bases left in between. CDR1 and CDR2 from the germline V gene are MGHRA and YSYEKL. CDR3 length equals 14 residues. CDR3 DNA: TGCGCCAGCAGCCAAACGACAAGTTCCTACGAGCAGTACTTC. Amino acids: CASSQTTSSYEQYF.

The chain recombines TRBV3-1 (or the pseudogene TRBV3-2) with TRBJ1-6, with 8 bases lining up with TRBD1. The V gene's germline CDR1 is LGHDT and CDR2 YNNKEL (reference sequence). The V gene end was trimmed by 0 bases and the J gene end by 6 bases; junction bases not matched to a gene: 1. The CDR3 spans 15 residues. As DNA, the CDR3 is TGTGCCAGCAGCCAAGATACAGGGGGTAATTCACCCCTCCACTTT. Protein product: CASSQDTGGNSPLHF.

V usage is TRBV5-1 and J usage is TRBJ1-5; D might be TRBD1 (6 bases). The length of the CDR3 is 14 residues. Germline-derived CDR1 and CDR2 are SGHRS and YFSETQ. V lost 4 bases, J lost 7 bases, and 15 bases lay in between. The CDR3 DNA reads as TGCGCCAGCAGCACCGGGTCAGGGGACCAGCCCCAGCATTTT. Protein: CASSTGSGDQPQHF.

The chain employs TRBV5-1 and TRBJ1-1, with 7 bases fitting TRBD1. V gave up 4 bases and J gave up 4 bases; unmatched junction bases: 19. The CDR3 length is 18 residues. Germline V gene sequence: CDR1 SGHRS, CDR2 YFSETQ. CDR3 in amino acids: CASSPRESGGGYGTEAFF. CDR3 DNA sequence: TGCGCCAGCAGCCCCCGGGAAAGCGGAGGGGGCTATGGCACTGAAGCTTTCTTT.

This clone was seen more than once but under ten times. The V gene is TRBV29-1, the J gene TRBJ2-5; D unclear. The V and J ends lost 4 bases and 7 bases respectively, with 16 bases between them. The germline V gene has CDR1 SQVTM and CDR2 ANQGSEA. The CDR3 spans 13 residues. The CDR3 sequence: CSVVSLLPGTQYF. In DNA, the CDR3 is TGCAGCGTTGTGTCGCTCCTACCCGGGACCCAGTACTTC.

The chain joins TRBV4-1 to TRBJ2-3, with D maybe TRBD2 (5 bases). V gave up 2 bases and J gave up 7 bases, with 13 bases separating them. This CDR3 has 14 amino acids. Germline values: CDR1 MGHRA, CDR2 YSYEKL. In DNA, the CDR3 is TGCGCCAGCAGCCAAATTTTCGGGGAAAATACGCAGTATTTT. It specifies CASSQIFGENTQYF.

This clone was detected only once. V is TRBV2 and J is TRBJ2-7; D is unclear. Trimming stripped 3 bases from V and 2 bases from J, with 8 bases between. The CDR3 runs 13 residues. Germline-derived CDR1 and CDR2 are SNHLY and FYNNEI. CDR3 loop: CASSDPIPYEQYF. As DNA, the CDR3 is TGTGCCAGCAGTGACCCTATCCCCTACGAGCAGTACTTC.

The J gene is TRBJ2-5, the V gene TRBV7-2; 14 bases agree with TRBD2. Germline CDR1 SGHTA, CDR2 FQGNSA. CDR3 length: 17 residues. The ends lost 5 bases at V and 5 bases at J; junction bases unmatched: 10. CDR3 in amino acids: CASSPGTSGSRMETQYF. Here the CDR3 DNA reads TGTGCCAGCAGCCCCGGGACTAGCGGGAGTCGTATGGAGACCCAGTACTTC.

The rearrangement links TRBV6-6 to TRBJ1-4, with a weak D call TRBD1 (6 bases). The CDR3 is 15 amino acids. Trimming removed 5 bases from V and 5 bases from J, with 15 bases in between. Germline V gene sequence: CDR1 MNHNY, CDR2 SVGAGI (reference sequence). The CDR3 protein is CASSKQGFANEKLFF. The CDR3 DNA reads as TGTGCCAGCAGTAAACAGGGTTTCGCCAATGAAAAACTGTTTTTT.